This T cell receptor beta chain was documented in a study of blood T cell repertoires in COVID-19. The length of the CDR3 is 12 residues. Trimming shortened V by 5 bases and J by 2 bases, and 6 bases separated the two germline ends. Repertoires were generated with immunoSEQ multiplex PCR, while TCRdb's copy carries only in-frame clones and drops some. The sample consists of a few hundred thousand clones, 75% to 90% of them appearing once. A note on this clone: Other nucleotide sequences in the sample specify the same CDR3.

The source material was PBMCs or T cells enriched from blood (not recorded which). This TCR was recovered from a woman in her 50s who had recovered from COVID-19. The V gene is TRBV12-3 or TRBV12-4, the J gene TRBJ1-2; D not certain. CDR3 in DNA: TGTGCCAGCAGTCAAACAAACTATGGCTACACCTTC. It specifies CASSQTNYGYTF.